This record looks at one TCR beta chain sequence and its context. The antigen remains unidentified. The data belong to a study of OX40 agonist ivuxolimab in advanced cancers. Study-wide context: The treatment was a fully human IgG2 OX40 agonist, ivuxolimab.

There are 12 residues in the CDR3. The V and J ends lost 4 bases and 0 bases respectively, with 3 bases between them. CDR1 is KGHSH, CDR2 LQKENI, per germline. Only in-frame clones appear in the TCRdb table, and some are missing; sequencing was by immunoSEQ multiplex PCR. The data show about 26,000 clones, roughly three quarters seen once. Peripheral blood came from all dose cohorts at three timepoints. Notes on the study in general: Normalized T-cell clonal expansion was also low in a subset of nonresponders. In general, CD8+ T cells held more expanded clones than CD4+ did, on average.

The J gene is TRBJ2-5, the V gene TRBV18; D gene unclear. This clonotype was obtained from an adult with an advanced solid tumor such as melanoma, head and neck, liver or kidney cancer. The sample here was CD4+ or CD8+ T cells sorted from blood, taken in a trial of the OX40 agonist ivuxolimab. CDR3 sequence reads: CASSRYQETQYF. For the CDR3, the DNA is TGTGCCAGCTCACGGTACCAAGAGACCCAGTACTTC.